Each of the 21 T cell receptor beta chains below was sequenced from the same sample in a study of T cell responses to AZD1222 COVID-19 vaccine. Libraries were prepared by immunoSEQ multiplex PCR; TCRdb keeps only in-frame clonotypes and omits some of them. The sample has 100,000 to 150,000 clones; 80% to 95% are singletons. This sample comprised peripheral blood, obtained on day 0 of MenACWY control vaccination. The receptors come from an adult in good health.

This clone was seen once. The V call is TRBV25-1, the J call TRBJ2-2; weak D call: TRBD1 (6 bases). This CDR3 is 16 amino acids long. Deletions cut 0 bases from V and 4 bases from J, with 12 bases between. The germline CDR1 and CDR2 sequences are MGHDK and SYGVNS. CDR3 loop: CASSEYLGAGTGELFF. The CDR3 DNA reads TGTGCCAGCAGTGAATATTTGGGGGCGGGCACCGGGGAGCTGTTTTTT.

In its sample, this clone was seen a few times. J is TRBJ2-2 and V is TRBV14; D remains unclear. V was clipped by 6 bases and J by 7 bases, with 12 bases between them. The CDR3 spans 13 residues. Germline lookup yields CDR1 SGHDN and CDR2 FVKESK. The CDR3 DNA is TGTGCCAGCAGTGGGAATTTAGTCGGGGAGCTGTTTTTT. Amino acid sequence: CASSGNLVGELFF.

The chain carries TRBV11-1 and TRBJ2-7; perhaps TRBD2 as D (6 bases). This CDR3 has 14 amino acids. V lost 4 bases and J lost 2, with 12 bases in between. Germline V gene data show CDR1 as SGHAT and CDR2 as FQDESV (reference sequence). The CDR3 DNA follows: TGTGCCAGCAGCTCTGGGATAGCGGCCTACGAGCAGTACTTC. Its protein product is CASSSGIAAYEQYF.

This clone occurred a few times. The chain is built from TRBV30 and TRBJ1-6, with TRBD1 matching 7 bases. Germline V CDR1 and CDR2: GTSNPN, SVGIG (reference sequence). Trimming removed 6 bases from V and 9 bases from J; junction bases left unmatched: 8. The CDR3 spans 13 residues. The CDR3 bases are TGTGCCTGTGCCAGGGGGGCCGGTTCACCCCTCCACTTT. Protein: CACARGAGSPLHF.

The chain is built from TRBV7-2 and TRBJ1-5; 9 bases agree with TRBD1. V shed 5 bases, J shed 7 bases, and the junction held 15 bases outside the gene matches. The CDR3 is 17 amino acids. Germline V CDR1 and CDR2: SGHTA, FQGNSA. The CDR3 nucleotides read TGTGCCAGCAGCGCTCGACCGGGACAGGGAGGAGGGCAGCCCCAGCATTTT. It is translated as CASSARPGQGGGQPQHF.

V and J are TRBV28 and TRBJ2-1; D is unclear. V was clipped by 1 base and J by 7 bases, with 17 bases between them. Germline CDR1 is MDHEN and CDR2 is SYDVKM. The length of the CDR3 is 16 residues. Written as DNA, the CDR3 is TGTGCCAGCAGTTTATCATCGGCCGGCTTGGAAAATGAGCAGTTCTTC. Its translation is CASSLSSAGLENEQFF.

The chain joins TRBV14 to TRBJ1-1; tentative D call: TRBD1 (5 bases). The CDR3 spans 15 residues. The ends were cut back, 2 bases at V and 5 bases at J, with 15 bases in the middle. Looked up from germline, CDR1 is SGHDN and CDR2 is FVKESK. CDR3 sequence: CASSQLRGAHTEAFF. The CDR3 DNA reads as TGTGCCAGCAGCCAACTTCGAGGGGCGCATACTGAAGCTTTCTTT.

This chain joins TRBV27 and TRBJ2-7; tentative D call: TRBD2 (5 bases). The CDR3 consists of 13 residues. The ends were cut back, 3 bases at V and 3 bases at J, with 9 bases in the middle. CDR1 is MNHEY, CDR2 SMNVEV, per germline (reference sequence). The CDR3 bases are TGTGCCAGCAGTTTGAAGGCGGGCTACGAGCAGTACTTC. As protein: CASSLKAGYEQYF.

V usage is TRBV19 and J usage is TRBJ2-1; 9 bases match TRBD2. The germline CDR1 and CDR2 sequences are LNHDA and SQIVND (reference sequence). The V gene end was trimmed by 9 bases and the J gene end by 0 bases; junction bases not matched to a gene: 3. The CDR3 is made up of 14 amino acids. CDR3 nucleotides: TGTGCCAGCGGCGGGGGGGCCTCCTACAATGAGCAGTTCTTC. It specifies CASGGGASYNEQFF.

V and J are TRBV29-1 and TRBJ1-2; D is uncertain. Trimming removed 4 bases at V and 4 bases at J, with 10 bases between. CDR3 size: 12 residues. CDR1 and CDR2 from the germline V gene are SQVTM and ANQGSEA. This CDR3 reads CSVGPEGYGYTF. In DNA form, the CDR3 reads TGCAGCGTTGGACCTGAGGGCTATGGCTACACCTTC.

V is TRBV7-6 and J is TRBJ1-6; tentatively, D is TRBD1 (5 bases). The V end lost 4 bases, the J end lost 8 bases, and 12 bases lay between the germline ends. Germline lookup yields CDR1 SGHVS and CDR2 FNYEAQ. This CDR3 is built from 14 residues. CDR3 residues: CASSSGPRHSPLHF. CDR3 nucleotides: TGTGCCAGCAGCTCGGGGCCTAGGCATTCACCCCTCCACTTT. Based on the CDR3 plus reference TRBV7-6 and TRBJ1-6, the full variable domain is GAGVSQSPRYKVTKRGQDVALRCDPISGHVSLYWYRQALGQGPEFLTYFNYEAQQDKSGLPNDRFSAERPEGSISTLTIQRTEQRDSAMYRCASSSGPRHSPLHFGNGTRLTVT.

V and J are TRBV30 and TRBJ1-1; perhaps TRBD1 as D (6 bases). Trimming left V 5 bases short and J 4 bases short, with 17 bases between. The CDR3 extends over 14 amino acids. Germline loops: CDR1 GTSNPN, CDR2 SVGIG (reference sequence). CDR3 coding DNA: TGTGCCTGGGAGGCGGGGGCCCTATTCACTGAAGCTTTCTTT. As protein: CAWEAGALFTEAFF.

The chain joins TRBV5-8 to TRBJ1-5, with D tentatively TRBD1 (5 bases). V was cut by 1 base and J by 2 bases, with 10 bases left in between. Germline V gives CDR1 SGHTS, CDR2 YDEGEE. CDR3 length: 15 amino acids. CDR3 region: CASSLFSGRNQPQHF. The DNA for the CDR3 is TGTGCCAGCAGCTTGTTTTCAGGGCGCAATCAGCCCCAGCATTTT.

The gene calls are TRBV3-1 (or the pseudogene TRBV3-2) and TRBJ2-1; D gene unclear. Trimming left V 6 bases short and J 3 bases short, with 15 bases between. This CDR3 is 15 amino acids long. Looked up from germline, CDR1 is LGHDT and CDR2 is YNNKEL (reference sequence). The CDR3 nucleotides read TGTGCCAGCAGTCACCCCCGGGTTGGCTACAATGAGCAGTTCTTC. As protein: CASSHPRVGYNEQFF.

The chain employs TRBV29-1 and TRBJ2-2, with D maybe TRBD1 (6 bases). The CDR3 has 16 residues. CDR1 is SQVTM, CDR2 ANQGSEA, per germline. The ends were cut back, 4 bases at V and 5 bases at J, with 20 bases in the middle. The CDR3 coding sequence is TGCAGCGTTGTTCAGGGGATAGGGGCGCAGACCGGGGAGCTGTTTTTT. This sequence encodes CSVVQGIGAQTGELFF.

The chain recombines TRBV5-4 with TRBJ2-7; D is perhaps TRBD2 (6 bases). CDR1 is SGHNT, CDR2 YYREEE, per germline (reference sequence). The CDR3 is 14 amino acids. V lost 4 bases and J lost 0, with 11 bases in between. The CDR3 bases are TGTGCCAGCAGCCCGGGACTTAGCTCCTACGAGCAGTACGTC. This codes for CASSPGLSSYEQYV.

The J gene is TRBJ1-5, the V gene TRBV27; weak D call: TRBD1 (5 bases). Trimming cost V 3 bases and J 4 bases, with 7 bases left between them. The CDR3 sequence is 13 residues long. Germline CDR1 and CDR2: MNHEY and SMNVEV (reference sequence). The CDR3 protein is CASSFQGNQPQHF. CDR3 bases: TGTGCCAGCAGTTTCCAGGGTAATCAGCCCCAGCATTTT.

CDR3: CASSPGDGMNTEAFF. In DNA, the CDR3 is TGTGCCAGCTCACCGGGGGACGGCATGAACACTGAAGCTTTCTTT. The chain couples TRBV18 to TRBJ1-1; weak D call: TRBD1 (5 bases). CDR3 length: 15 residues. CDR1 and CDR2 from the germline V gene are KGHSH and LQKENI. V was pared by 3 bases and J by 0 bases, with 11 bases between.

There are a few counts of this clone. V gene TRBV6-2 or TRBV6-3 combines with J gene TRBJ1-5, with a possible D match to TRBD1 (6 bases). This CDR3 has 13 residues. V was shortened by 6 bases and J by 7 bases, with 13 bases between the two germline ends. Germline V gene data show CDR1 as MNHEY and CDR2 as SVGEGT. CDR3 bases: TGTGCCAGCAGCGTTGGACAGTGGCAGCCCCAGCATTTT. This encodes CASSVGQWQPQHF.

The chain uses TRBV10-3 and TRBJ1-1; tentative D call: TRBD1 (5 bases). The germline V and J ends were trimmed by 0 bases and 8 bases, with 13 bases remaining between them. The CDR3 covers 14 residues. The germline gives CDR1 ENHRY, CDR2 SYGVKD. CDR3: CAISESLGGGEAFF. The CDR3 bases are TGTGCCATCAGTGAGTCTTTGGGGGGAGGGGAAGCTTTCTTT.

This chain connects TRBV9 to TRBJ2-5, with D tentatively TRBD2 (5 bases). Looked up from germline, CDR1 is SGDLS and CDR2 is YYNGEE. This CDR3 is built from 15 residues. The germline V and J ends were trimmed by 4 bases and 2 bases, with 15 bases remaining between them. Written as DNA, the CDR3 is TGTGCCAGCAGCTCAAGAGGGATCTCTCAAGAGACCCAGTACTTC. Its protein product is CASSSRGISQETQYF.